This entry concerns a single TCR beta chain. Its antigen is unknown. V lost 6 bases, J lost 4 bases, and 13 bases lay in between. CDR3 length equals 14 residues. In germline, CDR1 is SGHDT, CDR2 YYEEEE. This sample stems from a study of T-cell reconstitution after alpha-beta-depleted transplantation in children. The study, taken as a whole, reports: Two months or so post-transplant, alpha-beta T cells reportedly derived from several hundred expanded graft clones. Hyperexpanded clones declined; after one year, newly produced T cells mostly supplied diversity.

Molecular barcoding with unique molecular identifiers was used for the TCRbeta library. One entry per CDR3 protein results from TCRdb running MiXCR on the PCR reads. The sample has fewer than 1 million distinct CDR3 sequences, about 16% seen once. The receptor was derived from a male patient between 10 and 17 years old who had a stem cell transplant for acute lymphoblastic leukemia, so the T cells may come from the graft donor. The chain uses TRBV5-6 and TRBJ2-2, with D perhaps being TRBD1 or TRBD2 (5 bases each). The starting material was PBMCs, mostly from graft donor cells, obtained 360 days after TCRalphabeta/CD19-depleted stem cell transplant. As DNA, the CDR3 is TGTGCCAGCAACTTTGGGACGGGCACCGGGGAGCTGTTTTTT. Protein product: CASNFGTGTGELFF. Variable domain in full (rest from reference TRBV5-6 and TRBJ2-2): DAGVTQSPTHLIKTRGQQVTLRCSPKSGHDTVSWYQQALGQGPQFIFQYYEEEERQRGNFPDRFSGHQFPNYSSELNVNALLLGDSALYLCASNFGTGTGELFFGEGSRLTVL.